This T cell receptor beta chain originates from a study of glioma-infiltrating T cells. This clonotype was picked up many times. V lost 2 bases and J lost 1, with 5 bases in between. CDR3 length: 13 residues. Germline V gene lookup returns CDR1 SGHTA and CDR2 FQGNSA. The iRepertoire nested amplicon-rescue multiplex PCR amplified TCR alpha and beta CDR3s from RNA. TCRdb re-analysed the multiplex PCR reads in MiXCR, keeping a single row per CDR3 protein. The sample includes about 110,000 distinct CDR3 sequences, 20% to 30% of them seen just once. The sequence was collected from a human donor with low-grade glioma or glioblastoma, undergoing nonglioma brain surgery, or in good health (not recorded which). The sample taken for sequencing was glioma tissue, nonneoplastic brain tissue, or PBMCs (not recorded which). The genes are TRBV7-2 and TRBJ2-5; no clear D gene. The CDR3 sequence is CASSLFRQETQYF. Written as DNA, the CDR3 is TGTGCCAGCAGCTTATTCCGCCAAGAGACCCAGTACTTC.